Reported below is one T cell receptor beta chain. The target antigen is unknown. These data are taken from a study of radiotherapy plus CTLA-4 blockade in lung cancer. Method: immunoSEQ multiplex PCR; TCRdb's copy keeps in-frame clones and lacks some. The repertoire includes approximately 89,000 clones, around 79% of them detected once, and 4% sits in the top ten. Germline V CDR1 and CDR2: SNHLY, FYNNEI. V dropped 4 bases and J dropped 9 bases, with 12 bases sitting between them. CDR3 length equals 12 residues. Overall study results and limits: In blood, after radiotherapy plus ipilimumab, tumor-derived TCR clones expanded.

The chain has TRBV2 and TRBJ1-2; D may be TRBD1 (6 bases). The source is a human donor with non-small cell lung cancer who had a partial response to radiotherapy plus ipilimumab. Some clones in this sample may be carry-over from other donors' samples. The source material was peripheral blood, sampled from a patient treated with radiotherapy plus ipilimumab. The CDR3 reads CASSVQDRSYTF. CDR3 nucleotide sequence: TGTGCCAGCAGTGTACAGGACAGAAGCTACACCTTC.